Presented here are 9 T cell receptor beta chains from one specimen sequenced in a study of blood T cells in healthy people across ages. The authors ran a second PCR of about 6 to 11 cycles using a sample-barcoded 5' primer and a J-beta primer mix. Each CDR3 protein gets one entry after TCRdb re-called the 5' RACE reads with MiXCR. The sample lists around 2 million distinct CDR3 sequences; about 39% were seen once. The sequencing sample was made of blood. The receptors were gathered from a human donor in good health.

Of note for this clonotype: Its ends do not fully match the called genes, so a read error is possible. The chain recombines TRBV5-1 with TRBJ1-3; TRBD1 aligns across 9 bases. CDR3 length: 14 amino acids. CDR1 is SGHRS and CDR2 is YFSETQ in the germline V gene. The DNA for the CDR3 is TGCGCCAGCAGCCCGGGACAGGGCACCGACACCGTATATTTT. It specifies CASSPGQGTDTVYF.

The CDR3 bases are TGTGCCAGCAGCCCCGGGACTAGCGGGGGTAGGGGTGAGCAGTTCTTC. Translating gives CASSPGTSGGRGEQFF. This sequence joins TRBV12-3 or TRBV12-4 and TRBJ2-1, with 14 bases fitting TRBD2. The CDR3 loop spans 16 amino acids. The junction had 10 bases not matched to a gene; V was cut back by 6 bases and J by 9 bases.

This clonotype showed up just a few times. The chain's CDR3 is CSVEGRGWETQYF. The CDR3 nucleotides read TGCAGCGTTGAAGGGAGGGGATGGGAGACCCAGTACTTC. J is TRBJ2-5 and V is TRBV29-1, with D maybe TRBD2 (6 bases). Trimming removed 1 base at V and 5 bases at J, with 11 bases between. Germline loops: CDR1 SQVTM, CDR2 ANQGSEA. The CDR3 consists of 13 residues.

The rearrangement uses TRBV4-3 and TRBJ1-6; D is possibly TRBD1 (5 bases). The CDR3 totals 14 residues. The germline CDR1 and CDR2 sequences are LGHNA and YSLEER. Between the trimmed V and J ends, which lost 2 bases and 10 bases, there was a span of 12 bases. The CDR3 protein is CASSQTPRESPLHF. For the CDR3, the DNA is TGCGCCAGCAGCCAAACCCCCAGGGAATCACCCCTCCACTTT.

V gene TRBV7-3 combines with J gene TRBJ2-4; D gene uncertain. The CDR3 contains 13 residues. From germline, CDR1 is SGHTA and CDR2 FQGTGA. The V end lost 0 bases, the J end lost 7 bases, and 7 bases lay between the germline ends. The CDR3 region has the DNA TGTGCCAGCAGCTTAACCCCTGGGAACATTCAGTACTTC. Its translation: CASSLTPGNIQYF.

This clonotype was picked up a small number of times. The J gene is TRBJ1-2, the V gene TRBV5-5; 8 bases line up with TRBD1. This CDR3 is built from 14 residues. Germline V gives CDR1 SGHKS, CDR2 YYEKEE (reference sequence). Trimming took 2 bases from V and 6 from J; bases not matched to a gene: 6. In nucleotides, the CDR3 is TGTGCCAGCAGCTTACGGACAGGGTTTAATGGCTACACCTTC. Residues: CASSLRTGFNGYTF.

The V call is TRBV6-1, the J call TRBJ2-1, with 8 positions matching TRBD1. The CDR3 covers 14 residues. J lost 7 bases, V lost 3 bases, and 5 bases had no gene match. Germline V gene sequence: CDR1 MNHNS, CDR2 SASEGT. The CDR3 region is CASSDSGGINEQFF. For the CDR3, the DNA is TGTGCCAGCAGTGATTCAGGGGGCATAAATGAGCAGTTCTTC.

The chain couples TRBV12-5 to TRBJ1-1, with a tentative D call TRBD1 (5 bases). The CDR3 loop spans 14 amino acids. Germline CDR1 and CDR2: LGHNT and FRNRAP. V shed 6 bases and J shed 1 base, with 12 bases lying between them. The DNA of the CDR3 is TGTGCTAGTGGGTCGGGACGGACGAACACTGAAGCTTTCTTT. Its protein product is CASGSGRTNTEAFF.

The chain joins TRBV3-1 to TRBJ1-2, with unresolved D. V lost 9 bases, J lost 4 bases, and 12 bases lay in between. This CDR3 comprises 12 residues. Germline CDR1 LGHDT, CDR2 YNNKEL (reference sequence). The CDR3 DNA follows: TGTGCCAGTCAAGGCTCAACCTATGGCTACACCTTC. This encodes CASQGSTYGYTF.